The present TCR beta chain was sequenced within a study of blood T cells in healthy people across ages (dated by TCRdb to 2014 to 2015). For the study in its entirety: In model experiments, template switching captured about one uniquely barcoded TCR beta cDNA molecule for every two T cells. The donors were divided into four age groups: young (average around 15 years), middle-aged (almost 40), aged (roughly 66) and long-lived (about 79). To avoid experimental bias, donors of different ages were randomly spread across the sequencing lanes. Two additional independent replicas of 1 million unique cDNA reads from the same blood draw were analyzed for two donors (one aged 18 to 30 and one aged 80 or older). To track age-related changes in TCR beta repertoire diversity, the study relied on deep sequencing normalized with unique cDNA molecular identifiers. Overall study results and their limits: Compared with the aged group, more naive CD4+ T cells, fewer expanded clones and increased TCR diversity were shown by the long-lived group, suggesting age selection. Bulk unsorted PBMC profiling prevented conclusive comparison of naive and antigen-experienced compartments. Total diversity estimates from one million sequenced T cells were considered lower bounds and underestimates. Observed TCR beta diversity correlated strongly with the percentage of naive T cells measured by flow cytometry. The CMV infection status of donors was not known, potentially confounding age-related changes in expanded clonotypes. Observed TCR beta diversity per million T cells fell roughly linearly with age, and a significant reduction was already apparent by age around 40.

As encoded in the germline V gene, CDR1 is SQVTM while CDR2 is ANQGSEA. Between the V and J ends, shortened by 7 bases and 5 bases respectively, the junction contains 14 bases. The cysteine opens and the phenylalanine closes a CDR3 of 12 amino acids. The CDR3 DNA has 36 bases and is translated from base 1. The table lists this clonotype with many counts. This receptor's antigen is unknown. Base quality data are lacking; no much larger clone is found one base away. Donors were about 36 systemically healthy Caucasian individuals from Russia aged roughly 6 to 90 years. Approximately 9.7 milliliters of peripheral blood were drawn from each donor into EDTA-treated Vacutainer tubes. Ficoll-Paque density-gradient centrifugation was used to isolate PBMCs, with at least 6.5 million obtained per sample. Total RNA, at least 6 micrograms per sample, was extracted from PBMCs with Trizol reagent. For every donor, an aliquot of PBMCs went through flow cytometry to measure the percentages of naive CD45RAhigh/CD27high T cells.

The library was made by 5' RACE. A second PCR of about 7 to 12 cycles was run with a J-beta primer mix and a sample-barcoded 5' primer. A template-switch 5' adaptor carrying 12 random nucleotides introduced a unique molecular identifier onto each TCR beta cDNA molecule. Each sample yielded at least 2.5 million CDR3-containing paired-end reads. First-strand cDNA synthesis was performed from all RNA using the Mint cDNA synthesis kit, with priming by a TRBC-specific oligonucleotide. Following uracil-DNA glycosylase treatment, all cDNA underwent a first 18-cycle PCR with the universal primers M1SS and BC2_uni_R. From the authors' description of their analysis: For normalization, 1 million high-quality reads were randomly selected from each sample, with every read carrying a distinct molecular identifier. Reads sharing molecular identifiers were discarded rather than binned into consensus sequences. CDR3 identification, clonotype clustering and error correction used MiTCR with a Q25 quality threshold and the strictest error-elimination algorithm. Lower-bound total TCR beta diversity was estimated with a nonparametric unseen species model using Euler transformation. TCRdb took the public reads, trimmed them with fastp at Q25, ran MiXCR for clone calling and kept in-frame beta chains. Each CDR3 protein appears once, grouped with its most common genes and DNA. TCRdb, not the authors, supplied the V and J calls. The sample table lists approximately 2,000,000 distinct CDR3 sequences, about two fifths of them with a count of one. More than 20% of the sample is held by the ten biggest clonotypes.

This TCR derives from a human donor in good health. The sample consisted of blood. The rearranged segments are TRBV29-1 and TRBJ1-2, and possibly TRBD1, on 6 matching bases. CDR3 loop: CSAAQGGYGYTF. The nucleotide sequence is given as TGCAGCGCTGCACAGGGAGGGTATGGCTACACCTTC.